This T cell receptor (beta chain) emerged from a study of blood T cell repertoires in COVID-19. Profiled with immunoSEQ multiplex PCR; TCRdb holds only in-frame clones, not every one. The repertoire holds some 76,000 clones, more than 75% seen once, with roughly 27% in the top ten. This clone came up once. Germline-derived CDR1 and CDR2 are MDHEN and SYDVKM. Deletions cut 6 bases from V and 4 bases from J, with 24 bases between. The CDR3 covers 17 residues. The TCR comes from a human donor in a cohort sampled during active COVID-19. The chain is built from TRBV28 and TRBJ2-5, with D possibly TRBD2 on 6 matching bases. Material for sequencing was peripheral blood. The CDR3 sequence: CASRSSRLVGPRETQYF. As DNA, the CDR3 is TGTGCCAGCAGATCCTCCCGACTAGTGGGCCCCAGAGAGACCCAGTACTTC.